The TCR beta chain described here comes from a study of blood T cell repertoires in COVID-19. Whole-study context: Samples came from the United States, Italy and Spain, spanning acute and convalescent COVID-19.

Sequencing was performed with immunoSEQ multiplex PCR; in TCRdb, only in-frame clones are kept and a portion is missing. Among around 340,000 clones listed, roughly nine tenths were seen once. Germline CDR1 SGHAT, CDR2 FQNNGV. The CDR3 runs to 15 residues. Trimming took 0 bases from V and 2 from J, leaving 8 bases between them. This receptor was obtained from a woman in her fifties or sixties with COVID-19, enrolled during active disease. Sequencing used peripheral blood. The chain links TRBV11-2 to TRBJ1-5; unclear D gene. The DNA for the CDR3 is TGTGCCAGCAGCTTAGATGGCCAGGGCAATCAGCCCCAGCATTTT. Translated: CASSLDGQGNQPQHF.